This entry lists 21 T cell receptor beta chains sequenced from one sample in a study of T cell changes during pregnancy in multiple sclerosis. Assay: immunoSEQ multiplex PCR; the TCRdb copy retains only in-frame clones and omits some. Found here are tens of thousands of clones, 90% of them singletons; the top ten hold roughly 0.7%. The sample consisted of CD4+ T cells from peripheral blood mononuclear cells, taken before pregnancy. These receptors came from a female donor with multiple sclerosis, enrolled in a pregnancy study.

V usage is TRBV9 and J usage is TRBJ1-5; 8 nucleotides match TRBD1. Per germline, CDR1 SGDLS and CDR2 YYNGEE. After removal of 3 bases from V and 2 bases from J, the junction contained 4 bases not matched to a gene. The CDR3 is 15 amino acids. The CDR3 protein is CASSADREGNQPQHF. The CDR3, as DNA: TGTGCCAGCAGCGCGGACAGGGAGGGCAATCAGCCCCAGCATTTT.

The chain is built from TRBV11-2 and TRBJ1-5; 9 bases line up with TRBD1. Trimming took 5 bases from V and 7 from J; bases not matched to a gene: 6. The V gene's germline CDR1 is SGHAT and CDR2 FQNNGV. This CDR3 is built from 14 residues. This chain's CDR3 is CASSTRTGEQPQHF. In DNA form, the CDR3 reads TGTGCCAGCAGCACCCGGACAGGGGAACAGCCCCAGCATTTT.

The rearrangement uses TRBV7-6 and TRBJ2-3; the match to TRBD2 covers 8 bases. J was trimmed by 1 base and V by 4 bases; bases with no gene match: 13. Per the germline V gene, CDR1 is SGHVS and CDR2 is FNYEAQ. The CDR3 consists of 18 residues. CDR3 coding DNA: TGTGCCAGCAGCTCGTGGTTGATGAGCGGGGGTGGCACAGATACGCAGTATTTT. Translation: CASSSWLMSGGGTDTQYF.

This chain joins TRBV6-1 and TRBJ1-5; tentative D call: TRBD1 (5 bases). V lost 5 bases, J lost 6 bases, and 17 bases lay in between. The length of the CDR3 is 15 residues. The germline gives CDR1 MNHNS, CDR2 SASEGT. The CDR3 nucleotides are TGTGCCAGCAGTAGAGGCAGGGTGGAGGGTCAGCCCCAGCATTTT. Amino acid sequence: CASSRGRVEGQPQHF.

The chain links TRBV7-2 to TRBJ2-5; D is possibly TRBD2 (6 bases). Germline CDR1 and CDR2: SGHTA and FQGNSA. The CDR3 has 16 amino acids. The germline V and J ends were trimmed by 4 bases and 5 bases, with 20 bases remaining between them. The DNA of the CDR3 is TGTGCCAGCAGCTCGACGGGCGCGGGGCCCCGCGAGACCCAGTACTTC. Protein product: CASSSTGAGPRETQYF.

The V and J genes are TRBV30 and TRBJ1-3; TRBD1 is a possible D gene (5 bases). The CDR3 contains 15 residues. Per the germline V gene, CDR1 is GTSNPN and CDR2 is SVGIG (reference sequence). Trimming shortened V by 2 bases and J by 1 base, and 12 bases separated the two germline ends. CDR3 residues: CAWSRKRGSGNTIYF. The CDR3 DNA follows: TGTGCCTGGAGTAGGAAAAGGGGATCTGGAAACACCATATATTTT.

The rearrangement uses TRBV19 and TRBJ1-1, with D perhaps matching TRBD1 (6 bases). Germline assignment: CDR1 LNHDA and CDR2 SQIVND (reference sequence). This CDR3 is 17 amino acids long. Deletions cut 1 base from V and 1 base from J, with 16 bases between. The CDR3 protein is CASSIGWWGQKNTEAFF. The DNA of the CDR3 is TGTGCCAGTAGTATAGGCTGGTGGGGACAAAAGAACACTGAAGCTTTCTTT.

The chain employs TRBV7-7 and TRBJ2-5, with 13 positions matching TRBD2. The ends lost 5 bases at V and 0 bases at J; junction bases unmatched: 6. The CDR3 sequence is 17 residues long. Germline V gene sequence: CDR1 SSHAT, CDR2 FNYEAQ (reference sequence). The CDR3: CASSPGTSGVYQETQYF. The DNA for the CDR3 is TGTGCCAGCAGCCCCGGGACTAGCGGGGTGTACCAAGAGACCCAGTACTTC.

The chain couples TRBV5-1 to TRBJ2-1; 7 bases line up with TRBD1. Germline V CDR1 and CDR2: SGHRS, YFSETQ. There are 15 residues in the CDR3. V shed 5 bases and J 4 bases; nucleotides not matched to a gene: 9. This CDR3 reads CASRPGTENYNEQFF. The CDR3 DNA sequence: TGCGCCAGCAGACCCGGGACAGAGAATTACAATGAGCAGTTCTTC.

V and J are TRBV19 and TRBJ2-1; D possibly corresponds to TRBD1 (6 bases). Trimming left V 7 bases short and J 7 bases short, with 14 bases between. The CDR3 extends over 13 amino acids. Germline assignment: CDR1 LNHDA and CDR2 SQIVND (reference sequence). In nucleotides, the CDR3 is TGTGCCAGTAAGGGGCAGGGGCATAATGAGCAGTTCTTC. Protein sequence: CASKGQGHNEQFF. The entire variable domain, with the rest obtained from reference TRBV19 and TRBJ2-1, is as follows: DGGITQSPKYLFRKEGQNVTLSCEQNLNHDAMYWYRQDPGQGLRLIYYSQIVNDFQKGDIAEGYSVSREKKESFPLTVTSAQKNPTAFYLCASKGQGHNEQFFGPGTRLTVL.

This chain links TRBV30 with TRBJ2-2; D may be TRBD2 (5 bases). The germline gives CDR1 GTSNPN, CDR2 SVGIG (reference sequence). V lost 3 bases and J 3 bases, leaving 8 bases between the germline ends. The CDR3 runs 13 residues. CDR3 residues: CAWRWGDTGELFF. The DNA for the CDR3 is TGTGCCTGGAGATGGGGAGACACCGGGGAGCTGTTTTTT.

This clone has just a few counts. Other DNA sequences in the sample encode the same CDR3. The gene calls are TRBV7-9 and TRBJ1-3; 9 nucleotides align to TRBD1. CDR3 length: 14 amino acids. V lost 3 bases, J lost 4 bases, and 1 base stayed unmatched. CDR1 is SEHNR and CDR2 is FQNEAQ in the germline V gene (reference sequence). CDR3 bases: TGTGCCAGCAGCTTGGGGACAGGGGGAAACACCATATATTTT. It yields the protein CASSLGTGGNTIYF. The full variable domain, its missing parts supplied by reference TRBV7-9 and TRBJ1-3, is DTGVSQNPRHKITKRGQNVTFRCDPISEHNRLYWYRQTLGQGPEFLTYFQNEAQLEKSRLLSDRFSAERPKGSFSTLEIQRTEQGDSAMYLCASSLGTGGNTIYFGEGSWLTVV.

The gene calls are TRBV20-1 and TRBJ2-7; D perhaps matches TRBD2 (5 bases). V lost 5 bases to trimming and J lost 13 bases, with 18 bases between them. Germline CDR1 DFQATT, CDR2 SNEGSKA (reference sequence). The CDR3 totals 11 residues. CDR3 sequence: CSALLEAPGYF. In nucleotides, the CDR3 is TGCAGTGCTCTCCTGGAGGCCCCCGGATACTTC.

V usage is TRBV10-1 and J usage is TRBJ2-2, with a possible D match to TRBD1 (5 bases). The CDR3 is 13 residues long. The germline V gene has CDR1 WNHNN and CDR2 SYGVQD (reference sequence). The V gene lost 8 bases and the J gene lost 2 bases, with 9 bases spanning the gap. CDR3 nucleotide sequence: TGCGCCAGCGGCCAGGGTAACACCGGGGAGCTGTTTTTT. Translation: CASGQGNTGELFF.

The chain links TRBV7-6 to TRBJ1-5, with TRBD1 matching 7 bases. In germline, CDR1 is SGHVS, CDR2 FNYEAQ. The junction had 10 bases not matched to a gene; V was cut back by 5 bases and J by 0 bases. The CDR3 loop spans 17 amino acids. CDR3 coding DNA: TGTGCCAGCAGCCTAATATTGGACAGGTATAGCAATCAGCCCCAGCATTTT. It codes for CASSLILDRYSNQPQHF.

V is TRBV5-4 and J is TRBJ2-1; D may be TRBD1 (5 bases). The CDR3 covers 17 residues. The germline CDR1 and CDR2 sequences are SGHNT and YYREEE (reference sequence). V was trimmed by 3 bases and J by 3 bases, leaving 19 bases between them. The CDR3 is CASSSTGGRGVYNEQFF. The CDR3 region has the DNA TGTGCCAGCAGCTCCACAGGTGGCCGTGGGGTCTACAATGAGCAGTTCTTC.

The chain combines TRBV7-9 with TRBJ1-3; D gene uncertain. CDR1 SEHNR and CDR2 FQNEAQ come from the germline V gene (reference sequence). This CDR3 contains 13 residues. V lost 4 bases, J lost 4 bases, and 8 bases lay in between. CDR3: CASSSRGGNTIYF. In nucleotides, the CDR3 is TGTGCCAGCAGCTCCCGCGGAGGAAACACCATATATTTT.

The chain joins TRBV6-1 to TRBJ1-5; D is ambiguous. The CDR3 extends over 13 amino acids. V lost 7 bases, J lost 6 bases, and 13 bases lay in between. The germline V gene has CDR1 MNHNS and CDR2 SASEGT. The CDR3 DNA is TGTGCCAGCACCTCGGGTCCCGGTCAGCCCCAGCATTTT. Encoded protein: CASTSGPGQPQHF.

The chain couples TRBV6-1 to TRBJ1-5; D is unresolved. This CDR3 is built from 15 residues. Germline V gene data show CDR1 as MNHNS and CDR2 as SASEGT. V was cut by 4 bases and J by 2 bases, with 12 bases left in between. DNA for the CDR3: TGTGCCAGCAGTGGTCTCACGGGTGGCAATCAGCCCCAGCATTTT. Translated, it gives CASSGLTGGNQPQHF.

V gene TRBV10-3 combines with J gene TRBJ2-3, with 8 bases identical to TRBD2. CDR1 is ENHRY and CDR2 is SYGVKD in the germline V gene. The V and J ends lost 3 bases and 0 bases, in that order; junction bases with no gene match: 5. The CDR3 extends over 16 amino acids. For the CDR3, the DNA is TGTGCCATCAGTGATTTGCCTAGCGGGAGCACAGATACGCAGTATTTT. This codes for CAISDLPSGSTDTQYF.

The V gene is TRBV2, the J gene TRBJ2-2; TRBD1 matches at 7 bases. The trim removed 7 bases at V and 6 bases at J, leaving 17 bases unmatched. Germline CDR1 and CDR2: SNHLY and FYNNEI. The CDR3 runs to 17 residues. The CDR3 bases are TGTGCCAGCACCACACCCAGACAGACAGGGTCCCCCGGGGAGCTGTTTTTT. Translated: CASTTPRQTGSPGELFF.